Below, one T cell receptor (beta chain) is given with its context. No antigen is known for it. The sample is drawn from a study of cytomegalovirus exposure and HLA in healthy donors. Study-level findings and limits: TCR beta V segments were, for the most part, productive about 90% or about 30% of the time in an earlier analysis.

The PCR used 60 Vbeta and 13 Jbeta primers. Some clones are missing from TCRdb's copy, which holds only in-frame ones; the method was immunoSEQ multiplex PCR. The sample holds about 50,000 clones, over 60% seen once. The origin of this receptor is a woman in her forties or fifties in good health and CMV-seronegative. The sample taken for sequencing was PBMCs.

In DNA, the CDR3 is TGCGCCAGCAGCCAAGTGGGTTCGGGCCAAGAGACCCAGTACTTC. It translates to CASSQVGSGQETQYF. The chain has TRBV4-3 and TRBJ2-5; D unclear. The V end was cut by 1 base, the J end by 1 base, with 10 bases between. The CDR3 loop spans 15 amino acids. Per the germline V gene, CDR1 is LGHNA and CDR2 is YSLEER.